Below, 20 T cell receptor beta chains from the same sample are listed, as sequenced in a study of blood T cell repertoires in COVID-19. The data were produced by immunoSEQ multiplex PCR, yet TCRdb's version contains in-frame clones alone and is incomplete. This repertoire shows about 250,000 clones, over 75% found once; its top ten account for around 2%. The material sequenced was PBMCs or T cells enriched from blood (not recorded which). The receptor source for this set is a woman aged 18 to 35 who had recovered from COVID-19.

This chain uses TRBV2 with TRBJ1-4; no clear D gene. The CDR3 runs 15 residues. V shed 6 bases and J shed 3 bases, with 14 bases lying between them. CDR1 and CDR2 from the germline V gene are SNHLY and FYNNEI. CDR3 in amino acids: CASRKSGGANEKLFF. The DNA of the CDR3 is TGTGCCAGCAGAAAGTCCGGTGGAGCTAATGAAAAACTGTTTTTT.

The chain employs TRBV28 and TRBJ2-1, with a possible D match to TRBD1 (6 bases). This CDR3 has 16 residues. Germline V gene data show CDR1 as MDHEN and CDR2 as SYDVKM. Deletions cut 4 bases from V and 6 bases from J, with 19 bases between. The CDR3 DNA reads TGTGCCAGCAGTTCCACGGGACATGGCCTAACCAATGAGCAGTTCTTC. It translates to CASSSTGHGLTNEQFF.

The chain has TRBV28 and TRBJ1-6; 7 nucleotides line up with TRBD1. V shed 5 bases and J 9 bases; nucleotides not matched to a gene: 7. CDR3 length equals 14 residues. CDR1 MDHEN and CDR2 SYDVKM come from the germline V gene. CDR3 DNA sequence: TGTGCCAGCAGTCCCTGGACAGGAAGTTCACCCCTCCACTTT. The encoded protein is CASSPWTGSSPLHF.

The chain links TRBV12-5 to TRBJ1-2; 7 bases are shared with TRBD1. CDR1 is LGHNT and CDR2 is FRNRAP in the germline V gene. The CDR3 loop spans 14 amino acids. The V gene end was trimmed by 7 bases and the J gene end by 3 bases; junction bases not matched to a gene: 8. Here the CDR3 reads CASAKGAEDYGYTF. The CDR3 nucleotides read TGTGCTAGTGCCAAGGGGGCGGAAGACTATGGCTACACCTTC.

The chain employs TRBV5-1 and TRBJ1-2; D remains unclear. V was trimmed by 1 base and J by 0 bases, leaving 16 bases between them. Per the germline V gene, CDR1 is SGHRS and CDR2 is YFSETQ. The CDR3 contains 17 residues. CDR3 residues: CASSLNLIGVANYGYTF. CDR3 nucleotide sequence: TGCGCCAGCAGCTTGAACCTAATCGGGGTCGCTAACTATGGCTACACCTTC.

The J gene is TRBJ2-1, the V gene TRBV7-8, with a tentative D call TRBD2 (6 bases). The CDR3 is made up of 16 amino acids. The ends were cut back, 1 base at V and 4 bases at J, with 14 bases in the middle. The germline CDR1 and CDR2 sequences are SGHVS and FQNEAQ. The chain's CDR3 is CASSLGWEDGYNEQFF. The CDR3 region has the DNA TGTGCCAGCAGCTTAGGGTGGGAGGACGGATACAATGAGCAGTTCTTC. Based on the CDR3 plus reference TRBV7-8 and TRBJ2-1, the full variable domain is GAGVSQSPRYKVAKRGQDVALRCDPISGHVSLFWYQQALGQGPEFLTYFQNEAQLDKSGLPSDRFFAERPEGSVSTLKIQRTQQEDSAVYLCASSLGWEDGYNEQFFGPGTRLTVL.

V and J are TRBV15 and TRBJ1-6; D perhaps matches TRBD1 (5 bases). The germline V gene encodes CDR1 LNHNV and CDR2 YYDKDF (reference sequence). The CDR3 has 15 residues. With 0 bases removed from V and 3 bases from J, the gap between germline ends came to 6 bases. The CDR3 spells CATSREGGYNSPLHF. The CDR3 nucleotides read TGTGCCACCAGCAGAGAGGGGGGCTATAATTCACCCCTCCACTTT.

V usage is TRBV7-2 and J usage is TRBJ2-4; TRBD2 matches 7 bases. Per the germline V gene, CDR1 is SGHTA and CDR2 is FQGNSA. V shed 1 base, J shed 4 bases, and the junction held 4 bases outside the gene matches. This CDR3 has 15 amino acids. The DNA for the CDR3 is TGTGCCAGCAGCTTAGATGGGGGGGGTAAAAACATTCAGTACTTC. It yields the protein CASSLDGGGKNIQYF.

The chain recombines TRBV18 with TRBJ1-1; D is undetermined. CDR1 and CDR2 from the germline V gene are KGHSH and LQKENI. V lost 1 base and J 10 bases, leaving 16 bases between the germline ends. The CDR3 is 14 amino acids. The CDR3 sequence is CASSPRGSLNVAFF. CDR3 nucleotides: TGTGCCAGCTCACCACGCGGGTCCCTAAATGTAGCTTTCTTT. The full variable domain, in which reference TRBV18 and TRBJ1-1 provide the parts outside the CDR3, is NAGVMQNPRHLVRRRGQEARLRCSPMKGHSHVYWYRQLPEEGLKFMVYLQKENIIDESGMPKERFSAEFPKEGPSILRIQQVVRGDSAAYFCASSPRGSLNVAFFGQGTRLTVV.

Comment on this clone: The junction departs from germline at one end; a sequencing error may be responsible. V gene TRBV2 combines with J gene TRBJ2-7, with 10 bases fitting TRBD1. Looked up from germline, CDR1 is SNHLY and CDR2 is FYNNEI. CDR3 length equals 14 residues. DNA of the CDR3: TGTGCCAGCAGTGAGGGACAGGGGTTATACGGGCAGTACTTC. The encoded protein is CASSEGQGLYGQYF.

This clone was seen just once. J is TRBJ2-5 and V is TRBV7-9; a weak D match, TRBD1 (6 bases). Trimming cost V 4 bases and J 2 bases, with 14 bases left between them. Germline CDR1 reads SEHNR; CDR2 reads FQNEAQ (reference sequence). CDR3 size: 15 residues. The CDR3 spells CASSSSRGFQETQYF. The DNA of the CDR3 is TGTGCCAGCAGCTCAAGTAGGGGGTTTCAAGAGACCCAGTACTTC.

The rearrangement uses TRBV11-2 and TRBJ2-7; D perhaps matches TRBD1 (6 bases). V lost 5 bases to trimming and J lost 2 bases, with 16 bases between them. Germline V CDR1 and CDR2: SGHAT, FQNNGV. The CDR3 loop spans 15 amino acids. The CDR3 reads CASSLAGVWAYEQYF. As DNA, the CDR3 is TGTGCCAGCAGCCTCGCAGGGGTCTGGGCCTACGAGCAGTACTTC.

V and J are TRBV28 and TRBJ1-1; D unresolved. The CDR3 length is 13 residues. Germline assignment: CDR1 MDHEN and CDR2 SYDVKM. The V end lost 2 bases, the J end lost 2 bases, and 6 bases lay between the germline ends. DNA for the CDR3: TGTGCCAGCAGTTTAGGAGTAAACACTGAAGCTTTCTTT. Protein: CASSLGVNTEAFF.

In nucleotides, the CDR3 is TGTGCCAGCAGTTACTCTAGACCCCCGGAGGCCCAGTACTTC. Translating gives CASSYSRPPEAQYF. The chain uses TRBV6-5 and TRBJ2-5; D is perhaps TRBD2 (5 bases). CDR1 is MNHEY, CDR2 SVGAGI, per germline. Trimming took off 0 bases at V and 9 bases at J, with 14 bases between the two ends. The CDR3 has 14 amino acids.

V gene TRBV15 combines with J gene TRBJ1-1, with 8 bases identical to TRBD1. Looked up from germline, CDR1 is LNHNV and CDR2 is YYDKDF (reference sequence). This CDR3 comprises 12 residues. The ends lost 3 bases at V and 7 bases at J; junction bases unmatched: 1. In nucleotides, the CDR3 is TGTGCCACCAGCAGGGGGACAGGTGAAGCTTTCTTT. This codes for CATSRGTGEAFF.

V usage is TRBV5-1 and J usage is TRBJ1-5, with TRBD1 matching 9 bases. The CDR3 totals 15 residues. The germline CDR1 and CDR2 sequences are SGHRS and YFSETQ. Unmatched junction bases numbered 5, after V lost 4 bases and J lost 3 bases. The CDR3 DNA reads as TGCGCCAGCAGCGTAACAGGGGGCCTCAATCAGCCCCAGCATTTT. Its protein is CASSVTGGLNQPQHF.

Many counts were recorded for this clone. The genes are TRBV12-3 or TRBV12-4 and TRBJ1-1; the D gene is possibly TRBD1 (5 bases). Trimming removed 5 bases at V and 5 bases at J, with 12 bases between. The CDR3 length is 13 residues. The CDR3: CASSLQGKTEAFF. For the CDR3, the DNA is TGTGCCAGCAGTCTGCAGGGAAAGACTGAAGCTTTCTTT.

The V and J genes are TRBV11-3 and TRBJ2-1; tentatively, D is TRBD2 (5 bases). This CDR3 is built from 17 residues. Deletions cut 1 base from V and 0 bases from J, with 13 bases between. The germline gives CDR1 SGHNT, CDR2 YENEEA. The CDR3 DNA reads TGTGCCAGCAGCTTAGGAACGGGATTCAGCTCCTACAATGAGCAGTTCTTC. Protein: CASSLGTGFSSYNEQFF.

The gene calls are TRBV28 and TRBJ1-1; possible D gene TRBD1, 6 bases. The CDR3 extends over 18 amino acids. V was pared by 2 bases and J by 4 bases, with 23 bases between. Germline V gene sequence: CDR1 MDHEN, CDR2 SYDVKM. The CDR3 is CASSLRLLTTGLSTEAFF. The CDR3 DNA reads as TGTGCCAGCAGTTTACGGCTCCTTACCACAGGGTTGAGCACTGAAGCTTTCTTT.

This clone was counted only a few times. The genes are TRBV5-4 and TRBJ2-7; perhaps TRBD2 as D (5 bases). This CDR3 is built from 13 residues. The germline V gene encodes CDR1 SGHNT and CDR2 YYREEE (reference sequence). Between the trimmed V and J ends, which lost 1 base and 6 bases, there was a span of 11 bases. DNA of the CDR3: TGTGCCAGCAGCTTGATCACCCGGGGCGAGCAGTACTTC. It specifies CASSLITRGEQYF.